The 27 T cell receptor beta chains below were found in one sample sequenced in a study of blood T cells in healthy people across ages. Together with a sample-barcoded 5' primer, a J-beta primer mix was included in a second PCR lasting about 6 to 11 cycles. TCRdb processed the 5' RACE reads anew with MiXCR; each CDR3 protein has one entry. Here the sample spans 700,000 to 1,000,000 distinct CDR3 sequences, more than 40% being singletons. Input material: blood. The receptors were sampled from a man aged 55 to 69 in good health.

The V and J genes are TRBV12-3 or TRBV12-4 and TRBJ2-1; D uncertain. The CDR3 is made up of 12 amino acids. V was clipped by 6 bases and J by 12 bases, with 15 bases between them. The CDR3: CASSSPVRVQFF. The CDR3 DNA sequence: TGTGCCAGCAGCTCCCCTGTCCGGGTGCAGTTCTTC.

This chain connects TRBV12-3 or TRBV12-4 to TRBJ2-7; 8 bases fit TRBD2. The trim removed 6 bases at V and 5 bases at J, leaving 15 bases unmatched. The CDR3 has 16 amino acids. In nucleotides, the CDR3 is TGTGCCAGCAGGGTACTCTTAGCGGGGCTTACCGACGAGCAGTACTTC. Residues: CASRVLLAGLTDEQYF.

In this sample, this clonotype turned up a few times. J is TRBJ2-5 and V is TRBV10-3; D is uncertain. CDR3 length: 14 residues. V dropped 2 bases and J dropped 5 bases, with 12 bases sitting between them. Germline V gene sequence: CDR1 ENHRY, CDR2 SYGVKD. As DNA, the CDR3 is TGTGCCATCAGTGAGGGGGTGGACGGCGAGACCCAGTACTTC. It yields the protein CAISEGVDGETQYF.

Here the CDR3 reads CASSFGTGYTDTQYF. The CDR3 region has the DNA TGTGCCAGCAGTTTTGGAACAGGGTACACAGATACGCAGTATTTT. The rearrangement uses TRBV12-3 or TRBV12-4 and TRBJ2-3, with D tentatively TRBD1 (6 bases). This CDR3 comprises 15 residues. V was pared by 3 bases and J by 2 bases, with 12 bases between.

The chain recombines TRBV25-1 with TRBJ1-6; TRBD1 agrees at 7 bases. V gave up 9 bases and J gave up 11 bases; unmatched junction bases: 10. Germline V CDR1 and CDR2: MGHDK, SYGVNS. The CDR3 loop spans 13 amino acids. DNA for the CDR3: TGTGCCAGTACTACTGACCAGGGGGCACCCCTCCACTTT. It yields the protein CASTTDQGAPLHF.

This clonotype was seen at least ten times. This rearrangement joins TRBV12-3 or TRBV12-4 to TRBJ2-7, with D uncertain. The CDR3 totals 13 residues. V shed 2 bases and J shed 2 bases, with 7 bases lying between them. The chain's CDR3 is CASSLSSAYEQYF. The CDR3 DNA reads as TGTGCCAGCAGTTTATCCTCCGCCTACGAGCAGTACTTC.

This clonotype was observed at least ten times. V and J are TRBV20-1 and TRBJ2-1, with TRBD2 identical over 13 bases. CDR1 DFQATT and CDR2 SNEGSKA come from the germline V gene (reference sequence). The CDR3 is 19 residues long. Losses at the gene ends were 6 bases for V and 2 bases for J; bases not matched to a gene: 16. The CDR3 region is CSATNRRLAGGPAYNEQFF. CDR3 DNA sequence: TGCAGTGCGACAAACCGGAGACTAGCGGGGGGCCCGGCCTACAATGAGCAGTTCTTC.

The DNA of the CDR3 is TGCAGTGCTAGATCCTCCGAGGGACACTCCTACAATGAGCAGTTCTTC. It translates to CSARSSEGHSYNEQFF. The chain joins TRBV20-1 to TRBJ2-1, with D maybe TRBD1 (6 bases). Looked up from germline, CDR1 is DFQATT and CDR2 is SNEGSKA (reference sequence). The CDR3 covers 16 residues. The V end lost 2 bases, the J end lost 0 bases, and 14 bases lay between the germline ends.

V is TRBV11-3 and J is TRBJ2-4, with D possibly matching TRBD1 (5 bases). V lost 1 base, J lost 1 base, and 8 bases lay in between. Germline CDR1 is SGHNT and CDR2 is YENEEA. The CDR3 covers 15 residues. The DNA for the CDR3 is TGTGCCAGCAGCTTAGTGGGGCAGGCCAAAAACATTCAGTACTTC. Protein sequence: CASSLVGQAKNIQYF.

To note about this clonotype: The junction shows a germline mismatch at one end, possibly a read error. This sequence joins TRBV28 and TRBJ1-5; no clear D. CDR1 MDHEN and CDR2 SYDVKM come from the germline V gene. The CDR3 is 14 amino acids. The CDR3 region is CASSLSGSNPPQHF. The CDR3, as DNA: TGTGCCAGCAGTTTAAGCGGGAGCAATCCGCCCCAGCATTTT.

This clonotype was detected only a few times. This chain connects TRBV27 to TRBJ1-2, with a possible D match to TRBD1 (5 bases). Germline CDR1 is MNHEY and CDR2 is SMNVEV (reference sequence). V dropped 2 bases and J dropped 3 bases, with 13 bases sitting between them. There are 15 residues in the CDR3. The CDR3 DNA follows: TGTGCCAGCAGTTTAGGGGACCCGAAGGACTATGGCTACACCTTC. It specifies CASSLGDPKDYGYTF.

This clonotype was observed many times. The V call is TRBV29-1, the J call TRBJ2-1; D may be TRBD1 or TRBD2 (6 bases each). Germline V gene data show CDR1 as SQVTM and CDR2 as ANQGSEA. Trimming left V 6 bases short and J 4 bases short, with 13 bases between. The CDR3 contains 13 residues. The CDR3 region has the DNA TGCAGCGTCCCTGGGGGGCCGTACAATGAGCAGTTCTTC. Translated, it gives CSVPGGPYNEQFF.

The chain combines TRBV7-2 with TRBJ2-3; 16 nucleotides match TRBD2. Trimming at V came to 3 bases and at J to 5 bases, leaving 5 bases not matched to a gene. Per germline, CDR1 SGHTA and CDR2 FQGNSA. There are 17 residues in the CDR3. CDR3 coding DNA: TGTGCCAGCAGCTTCCCGGGACTAGCGGGGGGGCAAGATACGCAGTATTTT. Its translation: CASSFPGLAGGQDTQYF.

The V call is TRBV6-5, the J call TRBJ1-2, with D unclear. V lost 0 bases and J lost 2, with 7 bases in between. CDR1 is MNHEY, CDR2 SVGAGI, per germline. The CDR3 is 14 amino acids. The CDR3 is CASSYSAGNYGYTF. The CDR3 DNA sequence: TGTGCCAGCAGTTACTCGGCGGGGAACTATGGCTACACCTTC.

This clonotype was seen a handful of times. The chain uses TRBV12-3 or TRBV12-4 and TRBJ2-6; the D gene is possibly TRBD2 (6 bases). The CDR3 has 18 amino acids. Trimming took off 6 bases at V and 4 bases at J, with 22 bases between the two ends. Here the CDR3 DNA reads TGTGCCAGCAGCAATCCGGGACTCCTCCGTTTCGGGGCCAACGTCCTGACTTTC. Protein product: CASSNPGLLRFGANVLTF.

A few counts support this clonotype. The CDR3 region has the DNA TGTGCCAGCAGCTCCAGGACAGTCCGGGGGAATGAGCAGTTCTTC. It encodes CASSSRTVRGNEQFF. V and J are TRBV7-2 and TRBJ2-1; D tentatively reads TRBD1 or TRBD2 (6 bases each). CDR1 is SGHTA, CDR2 FQGNSA, per germline. V gave up 4 bases and J gave up 7 bases, with 17 bases separating them. The CDR3 extends over 15 amino acids.

This rearrangement joins TRBV28 to TRBJ2-4; 10 nucleotides agree with TRBD1. Germline assignment: CDR1 MDHEN and CDR2 SYDVKM. J lost 10 bases, V lost 2 bases, and 2 bases had no gene match. This CDR3 region has 13 residues. The CDR3, as DNA: TGTGCCAGCAGTTTAGAGGACAGGGGGATTCAGTACTTC. Its translation is CASSLEDRGIQYF. The full variable domain, with the rest looked up from reference TRBV28 and TRBJ2-4, is DVKVTQSSRYLVKRTGEKVFLECVQDMDHENMFWYRQDPGLGLRLIYFSYDVKMKEKGDIPEGYSVSREKKERFSLILESASTNQTSMYLCASSLEDRGIQYFGAGTRLSVL.

The sample holds a few counts of this clonotype. The chain couples TRBV4-3 to TRBJ1-4, with unresolved D. V was cut by 1 base and J by 8 bases, with 8 bases left in between. The CDR3 spans 13 residues. Germline CDR1 is LGHNA and CDR2 is YSLEER. CDR3 in amino acids: CASSQALREKLFF. In DNA form, the CDR3 reads TGCGCCAGCAGCCAAGCCCTCCGGGAAAAACTGTTTTTT.

The V and J genes are TRBV7-8 and TRBJ2-2, with 12 bases that match TRBD1. Germline-derived CDR1 and CDR2 are SGHVS and FQNEAQ. V lost 5 bases, J lost 1 base, and 8 bases stayed unmatched. There are 18 residues in the CDR3. CDR3 protein: CASSGDRGRPMNTGELFF. The DNA for the CDR3 is TGTGCCAGCAGCGGGGACAGGGGGCGCCCGATGAACACCGGGGAGCTGTTTTTT.

This chain joins TRBV6-1 and TRBJ2-5; TRBD1 might be the D (6 bases). The CDR3 consists of 16 residues. The germline CDR1 and CDR2 sequences are MNHNS and SASEGT. V was trimmed by 3 bases and J by 1 base, leaving 15 bases between them. The CDR3 here is CASSEGPGQFQETQYF. CDR3 sequence (DNA): TGTGCCAGCAGTGAGGGACCCGGACAGTTCCAAGAGACCCAGTACTTC.

V and J are TRBV20-1 and TRBJ2-7, with 7 nucleotides matching TRBD1. The V gene end was trimmed by 2 bases and the J gene end by 5 bases; junction bases not matched to a gene: 3. CDR3 length equals 12 residues. Germline V gene lookup returns CDR1 DFQATT and CDR2 SNEGSKA (reference sequence). The CDR3 DNA reads as TGCAGTGCTAGAAACGACAGGGACGAGCAGTACTTC. Protein sequence: CSARNDRDEQYF.

Details on this clonotype: This may come from a read error, since a much larger clone is one base off. The chain is built from TRBV6-5 and TRBJ1-5; D remains ambiguous. Germline V gene sequence: CDR1 MNHEY, CDR2 SVGAGI. V lost 4 bases to trimming and J lost 4 bases, with 8 bases between them. The CDR3 runs 13 residues. The CDR3, as DNA: TGTGCCAGCAGTTCCCGGATTAATCAGCCCCAGCATTTT. Translated, it gives CASSSRINQPQHF.

This clonotype has more than one count but fewer than ten. The gene calls are TRBV12-3 or TRBV12-4 and TRBJ2-1; no reliable D call. The CDR3 totals 11 residues. Trimming cost V 6 bases and J 9 bases, with 9 bases left between them. The CDR3 sequence is CASSSYTEQFF. The CDR3 coding sequence is TGTGCCAGCAGCTCCTATACTGAGCAGTTCTTC.

This clonotype was counted between two and nine times. J is TRBJ2-6 and V is TRBV27; the D gene could be TRBD1 or TRBD2 (5 bases each). This CDR3 is 20 amino acids long. Germline CDR1 reads MNHEY; CDR2 reads SMNVEV (reference sequence). Trimming removed 6 bases at V and 0 bases at J, with 24 bases between. CDR3 region: CASSNLAWGRPSSGANVLTF. The CDR3 DNA sequence: TGTGCCAGCAGCAACCTAGCTTGGGGACGCCCGAGCTCTGGGGCCAACGTCCTGACTTTC.

V is TRBV27 and J is TRBJ2-7; no definite D call. Germline V CDR1 and CDR2: MNHEY, SMNVEV (reference sequence). With 6 bases removed from V and 4 bases from J, the gap between germline ends came to 13 bases. This CDR3 has 13 residues. DNA of the CDR3: TGTGCCAGCAGAACCACCGGTGAATACGAGCAGTACTTC. It is translated as CASRTTGEYEQYF.

The chain uses TRBV3-1 and TRBJ2-5; 12 bases line up with TRBD2. The DNA end is more similar to TRBJ2-7, so the J call may be wrong. This CDR3 is 18 amino acids long. Germline V gene sequence: CDR1 LGHDT, CDR2 YNNKEL (reference sequence). CDR3 in DNA: TGTGCCAGCAGCCAAGATATAACTAGCGGGGGGATATCCTACGAGCAGTACTTC. Its protein product is CASSQDITSGGISYEQYF.

The V call is TRBV11-2, the J call TRBJ2-2; TRBD2 might be the D (5 bases). The CDR3 loop spans 19 amino acids. The germline CDR1 and CDR2 sequences are SGHAT and FQNNGV. Deletions cut 4 bases from V and 0 bases from J, with 21 bases between. As DNA, the CDR3 is TGTGCCAGCAGCTCTACGTGGGCGGGCGGACCCGCGAACACCGGGGAGCTGTTTTTT. This codes for CASSSTWAGGPANTGELFF.